This T cell receptor (beta chain) was retrieved from a study of cytomegalovirus exposure and HLA in healthy donors. Germline V lookup: CDR1 MGHRA, CDR2 YSYEKL. V lost 1 base, J lost 0 bases, and 5 bases stayed unmatched. The CDR3 is 16 residues long. Use of 60 Vbeta and 13 Jbeta primers characterized the PCR. Data came from immunoSEQ multiplex PCR; TCRdb stores just in-frame clones and leaves some out. The sample yields about 69,000 clones, approximately 70% seen once. The sequence came from a male donor in good health and CMV-seropositive. V is TRBV4-1 and J is TRBJ1-2; the match to TRBD1 covers 7 bases. The sample consisted of PBMCs. DNA of the CDR3: TGCGCCAGCAGCCAAGTACAGACAGGGACTAACTATGGCTACACCTTC. Translated, it gives CASSQVQTGTNYGYTF.